A single sample is the source of the 6 T cell receptor beta chains below, sequenced in a study of CD8+ T cells in alopecia areata. As the sequencing template, cDNA was produced by extracting RNA and reverse transcribing it. The table came from immunoSEQ multiplex PCR; TCRdb's copy has only in-frame clones and leaves some out. The table includes about 200,000 clones, nearly 60% detected once. Described treatment: oral pan-JAK inhibitor, 5-10 mg twice daily. The specimen comprised CD4+ T cells sorted from blood, sampled at week 24, from a patient treated with tofacitinib. The source is a human donor with alopecia areata.

This chain links TRBV7-2 with TRBJ1-2, with TRBD1 as a possible D gene (5 bases). The CDR3 contains 14 residues. Trimming pared 3 bases from V and 6 bases from J, leaving 14 bases between. Germline loops: CDR1 SGHTA, CDR2 FQGNSA. The CDR3 region is CASSFLGRGHGYTF. Written as DNA, the CDR3 is TGTGCCAGCAGCTTCTTGGGGAGGGGCCATGGCTACACCTTC.

J is TRBJ2-1 and V is TRBV30, with 7 bases identical to TRBD1. The CDR3 contains 13 residues. Germline CDR1 reads GTSNPN; CDR2 reads SVGIG (reference sequence). The CDR3 DNA reads as TGTGCTTCCGGCGCAGGGGGTAAGGCTGAGCAGTTCTTC. Its protein is CASGAGGKAEQFF.

The chain links TRBV6-5 to TRBJ2-4; possible D gene TRBD2, 6 bases. CDR1 MNHEY and CDR2 SVGAGI come from the germline V gene. This CDR3 region has 15 residues. V was pared by 6 bases and J by 1 base, with 13 bases between. The CDR3 loop reads CASRRDGGAKNIQYF. The CDR3 coding sequence is TGTGCCAGCAGGAGGGATGGGGGGGCCAAAAACATTCAGTACTTC.

This chain uses TRBV18 with TRBJ1-1; D perhaps matches TRBD1 (5 bases). Looked up from germline, CDR1 is KGHSH and CDR2 is LQKENI. Trimming cost V 3 bases and J 0 bases, with 8 bases left between them. CDR3 length: 14 residues. The CDR3, as DNA: TGTGCCAGCTCACCGAGAGGGGTGAACACTGAAGCTTTCTTT. This translates into CASSPRGVNTEAFF.

The CDR3, as DNA: TGTGCCAGCAGTGGGGAAAGGTTCTCCAATGAGCAGTTCTTC. It translates to CASSGERFSNEQFF. The chain recombines TRBV2 with TRBJ2-1; D unclear. This CDR3 region has 14 residues. CDR1 is SNHLY and CDR2 is FYNNEI in the germline V gene. V lost 4 bases and J lost 6, with 13 bases in between.

This clone was detected a few times. The genes are TRBV4-1 and TRBJ1-1; no firm D call. Trimming pared 1 base from V and 0 bases from J, leaving 12 bases between. Germline V gene lookup returns CDR1 MGHRA and CDR2 YSYEKL. This CDR3 comprises 16 residues. Here the CDR3 reads CASSQGLSGLNTEAFF. The DNA for the CDR3 is TGCGCCAGCAGCCAAGGATTATCCGGTCTGAACACTGAAGCTTTCTTT.